Listed below are T cell receptor beta chains from one sample, sequenced in a study of shared clonotypes between healthy human individuals. Only in-frame clones appear in the TCRdb table, and some are missing; sequencing was by immunoSEQ multiplex PCR. The profile shows about 2.2 million clones, around 93% of them singletons. Sequencing input: naive CD8+ T cells from PBMCs. The receptor source for this set is a man younger than 30 in good health. Some clones in this sample may be carry-over from other donors' samples. The CDR3 runs from the conserved cysteine through the conserved F or W. The D gene is left open where the match is weak. Clone size is not always given. Where it is, it says once, few, many or a class for expanded clones.

V: TRBV5-1
D: TRBD1
J: TRBJ1-2
size: -
length: 13
CDR3: CASSLTGVYGYTF
DNA: TGCGCCAGCAGCTTAACAGGGGTTTATGGCTACACCTTC

V: TRBV5-1
D: -
J: TRBJ1-3
size: -
length: 17
CDR3: CASSLALRTSSGNTIYF
DNA: TGCGCCAGCAGCTTGGCGCTCAGGACGAGCTCTGGAAACACCATATATTTT

V: TRBV19
D: TRBD2
J: TRBJ2-7
size: -
length: 15
CDR3: CASSTRTSGSYEQYF
DNA: TGTGCCAGTAGCACCAGGACTAGCGGGAGCTACGAGCAGTACTTC

V: TRBV7-9
D: -
J: TRBJ2-1
size: -
length: 13
CDR3: CASSRGEFDEQFF
DNA: TGTGCCAGCAGCAGGGGAGAGTTCGATGAGCAGTTCTTC

V: TRBV7-9
D: -
J: TRBJ2-2
size: -
length: 16
CDR3: CASSPRGGTDTGELFF
DNA: TGTGCCAGCAGCCCAAGGGGGGGGACAGACACCGGGGAGCTGTTTTTT

V: TRBV27
D: TRBD1
J: TRBJ1-2
size: -
length: 16
CDR3: CASSSRQGFLNYGYTF
DNA: TGTGCCAGCAGTAGTAGACAGGGATTCCTCAACTATGGCTACACCTTC

V: TRBV27
D: -
J: TRBJ1-5
size: once
length: 17
CDR3: CASSPSRGPYSNQPQHF
DNA: TGTGCCAGCAGTCCCTCCCGGGGGCCCTATAGCAATCAGCCCCAGCATTTT

V: TRBV7-6
D: TRBD1
J: TRBJ2-7
size: once
length: 15
CDR3: CASSSGTGPKYEQYF
DNA: TGTGCCAGCAGCTCGGGGACAGGGCCGAAGTACGAGCAGTACTTC

V: TRBV28
D: -
J: TRBJ1-2
size: -
length: 16
CDR3: CASSSPDAEGNYGYTF
DNA: TGTGCCAGCAGTTCCCCCGACGCCGAAGGTAACTATGGCTACACCTTC

V: TRBV27
D: TRBD2
J: TRBJ2-1
size: -
length: 19
CDR3: CASSLRPAGGSSSYNEQFF
DNA: TGTGCCAGCAGTTTAAGGCCAGCGGGAGGAAGCAGCTCCTACAATGAGCAGTTCTTC

V: TRBV30
D: TRBD1
J: TRBJ1-6
size: -
length: 14
CDR3: CAWSPGQEHSPLHF
DNA: TGTGCCTGGTCGCCGGGACAGGAACACTCACCCCTCCACTTT

V: TRBV11-2
D: -
J: TRBJ1-5
size: -
length: 12
CDR3: CASSLGGQPQHF
DNA: TGTGCCAGCAGCTTAGGTGGCCAGCCCCAGCATTTT

V: TRBV5-1
D: -
J: TRBJ2-2
size: -
length: 15
CDR3: CASSPTGIRAGELFF
DNA: TGCGCCAGCAGCCCTACGGGCATAAGGGCCGGGGAGCTGTTTTTT